This TCR beta chain stems from a study of OX40 agonist ivuxolimab in advanced cancers. About the study: Every 2 weeks, ivuxolimab was infused into the patients intravenously at between 0.01 and 10 mg/kg.

Sequencing was performed with immunoSEQ multiplex PCR; in TCRdb, only in-frame clones are kept and a portion is missing. Of over 55,000 clones listed, 80% to 95% are singletons. The germline V gene encodes CDR1 MGHRA and CDR2 YSYEKL. V lost 2 bases, J lost 4 bases, and 5 bases stayed unmatched. The CDR3 totals 15 residues. The gene calls are TRBV4-1 and TRBJ2-1; 7 nucleotides line up with TRBD2. The sequence derives from an adult with an advanced solid tumor such as melanoma, head and neck, liver or kidney cancer. The specimen was CD4+ or CD8+ T cells sorted from blood, collected in a trial of the OX40 agonist ivuxolimab. For the CDR3, the DNA is TGCGCCAGCAGCCAAATGGGACTAAGATACAATGAGCAGTTCTTC. It codes for CASSQMGLRYNEQFF.